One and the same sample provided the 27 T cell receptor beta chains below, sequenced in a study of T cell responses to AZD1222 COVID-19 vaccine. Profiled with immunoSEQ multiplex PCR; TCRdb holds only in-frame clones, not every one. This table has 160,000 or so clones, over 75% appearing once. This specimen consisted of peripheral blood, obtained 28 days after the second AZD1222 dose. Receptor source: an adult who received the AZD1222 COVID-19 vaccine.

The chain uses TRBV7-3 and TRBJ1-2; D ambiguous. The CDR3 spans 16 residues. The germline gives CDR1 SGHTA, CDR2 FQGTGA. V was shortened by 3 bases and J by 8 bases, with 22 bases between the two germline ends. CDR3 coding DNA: TGTGCCAGCAGCTTTGACGGGTCCCGGACTCTGGGCGGCTACACCTTC. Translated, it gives CASSFDGSRTLGGYTF.

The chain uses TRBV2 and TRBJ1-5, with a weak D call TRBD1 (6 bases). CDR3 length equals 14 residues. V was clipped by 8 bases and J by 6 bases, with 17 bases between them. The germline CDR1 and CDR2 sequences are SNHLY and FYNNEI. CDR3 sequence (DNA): TGTGCCAGCTCCCCGAGGGGGACCCCTCAGCCCCAGCATTTT. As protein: CASSPRGTPQPQHF.

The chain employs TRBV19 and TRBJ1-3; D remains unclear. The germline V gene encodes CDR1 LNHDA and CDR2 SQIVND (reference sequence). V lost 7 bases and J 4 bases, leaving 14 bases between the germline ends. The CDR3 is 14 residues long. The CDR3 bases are TGTGCCAGTAAATTAGTCGGAGGCGGAAACACCATATATTTT. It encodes CASKLVGGGNTIYF.

DNA for the CDR3: TGTGCCAGTAGTATCCGACAGGCGATCAACACTGAAGCTTTCTTT. Translated, it gives CASSIRQAINTEAFF. The chain couples TRBV19 to TRBJ1-1, with D perhaps TRBD1 (6 bases). CDR1 and CDR2 from the germline V gene are LNHDA and SQIVND (reference sequence). V lost 3 bases to trimming and J lost 2 bases, with 13 bases between them. This CDR3 region has 15 residues.

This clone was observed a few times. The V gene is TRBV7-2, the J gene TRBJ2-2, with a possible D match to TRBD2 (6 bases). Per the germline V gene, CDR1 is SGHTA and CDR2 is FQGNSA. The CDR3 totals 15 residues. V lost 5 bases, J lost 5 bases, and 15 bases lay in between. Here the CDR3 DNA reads TGTGCCAGCAGCGTCTGGGCTAGCGTAACCGGGGAGCTGTTTTTT. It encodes CASSVWASVTGELFF. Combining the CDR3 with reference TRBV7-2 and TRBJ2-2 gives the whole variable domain GAGVSQSPSNKVTEKGKDVELRCDPISGHTALYWYRQSLGQGLEFLIYFQGNSAPDKSGLPSDRFSAERTGGSVSTLTIQRTQQEDSAVYLCASSVWASVTGELFFGEGSRLTVL.

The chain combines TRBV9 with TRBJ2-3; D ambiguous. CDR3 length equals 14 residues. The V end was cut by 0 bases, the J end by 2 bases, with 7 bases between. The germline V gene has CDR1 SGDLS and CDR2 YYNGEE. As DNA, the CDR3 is TGTGCCAGCAGCGTAGCTGTTCACACAGATACGCAGTATTTT. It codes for CASSVAVHTDTQYF.

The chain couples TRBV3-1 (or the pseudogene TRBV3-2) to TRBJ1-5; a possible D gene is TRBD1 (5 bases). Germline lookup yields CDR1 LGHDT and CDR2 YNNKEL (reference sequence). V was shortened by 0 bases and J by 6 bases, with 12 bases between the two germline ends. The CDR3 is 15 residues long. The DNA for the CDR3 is TGTGCCAGCAGCCAAGATCTGGTGGGGACTCAGCCCCAGCATTTT. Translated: CASSQDLVGTQPQHF.

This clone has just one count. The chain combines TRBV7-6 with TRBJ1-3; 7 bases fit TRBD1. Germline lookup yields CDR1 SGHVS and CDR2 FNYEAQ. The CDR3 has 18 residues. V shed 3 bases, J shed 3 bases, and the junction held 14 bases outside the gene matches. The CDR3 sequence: CASSFGTALKLHGNTIYF. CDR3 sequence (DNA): TGTGCCAGCAGCTTCGGGACAGCCCTAAAACTTCATGGAAACACCATATATTTT.

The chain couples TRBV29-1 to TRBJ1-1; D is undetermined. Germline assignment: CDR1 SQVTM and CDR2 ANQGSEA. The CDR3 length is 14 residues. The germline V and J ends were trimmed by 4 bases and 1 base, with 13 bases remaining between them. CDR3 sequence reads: CSVALVNQNTEAFF. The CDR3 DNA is TGCAGCGTTGCGCTGGTCAACCAGAACACTGAAGCTTTCTTT.

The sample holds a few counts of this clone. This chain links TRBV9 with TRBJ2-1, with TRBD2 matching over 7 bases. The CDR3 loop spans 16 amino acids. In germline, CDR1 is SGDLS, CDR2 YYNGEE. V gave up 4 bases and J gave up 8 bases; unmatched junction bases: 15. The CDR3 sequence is CASSPAGGGFGDEQFF. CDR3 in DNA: TGTGCCAGCAGCCCGGCGGGCGGGGGTTTTGGGGATGAGCAGTTCTTC.

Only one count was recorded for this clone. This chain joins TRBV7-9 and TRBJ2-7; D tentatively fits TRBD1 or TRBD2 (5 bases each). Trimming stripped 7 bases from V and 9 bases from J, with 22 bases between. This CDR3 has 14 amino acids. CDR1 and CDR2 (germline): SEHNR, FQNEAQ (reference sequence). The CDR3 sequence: CASTKMGESVGQYF. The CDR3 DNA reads TGTGCCAGCACCAAAATGGGGGAGTCTGTGGGGCAGTACTTC.

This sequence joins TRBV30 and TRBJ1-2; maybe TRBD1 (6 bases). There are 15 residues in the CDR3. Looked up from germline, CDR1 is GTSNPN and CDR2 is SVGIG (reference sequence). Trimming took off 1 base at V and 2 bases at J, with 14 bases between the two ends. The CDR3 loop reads CAWSGRGAPNYGYTF. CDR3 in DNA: TGTGCCTGGAGTGGGCGGGGGGCACCAAACTATGGCTACACCTTC.

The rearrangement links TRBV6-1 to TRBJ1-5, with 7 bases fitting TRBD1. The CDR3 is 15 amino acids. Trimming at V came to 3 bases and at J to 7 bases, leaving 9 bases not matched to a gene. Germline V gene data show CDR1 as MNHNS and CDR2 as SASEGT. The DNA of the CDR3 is TGTGCCAGCAGTGAGCACGGACAGGACGTACAGCCCCAGCATTTT. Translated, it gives CASSEHGQDVQPQHF.

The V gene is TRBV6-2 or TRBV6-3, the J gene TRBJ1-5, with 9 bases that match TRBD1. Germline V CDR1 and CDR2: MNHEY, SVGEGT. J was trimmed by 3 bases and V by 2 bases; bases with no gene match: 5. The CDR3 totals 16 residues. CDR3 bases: TGTGCCAGCAGTTACCCAGGACAGGGGTACAATCAGCCCCAGCATTTT. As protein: CASSYPGQGYNQPQHF.

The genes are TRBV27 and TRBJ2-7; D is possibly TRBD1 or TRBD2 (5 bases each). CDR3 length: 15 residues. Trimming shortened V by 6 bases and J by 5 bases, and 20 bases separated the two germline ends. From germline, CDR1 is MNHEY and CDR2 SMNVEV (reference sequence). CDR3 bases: TGTGCCAGCAGCCCCGAAACCGGGGCTCTCGACGAGCAGTACTTC. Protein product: CASSPETGALDEQYF.

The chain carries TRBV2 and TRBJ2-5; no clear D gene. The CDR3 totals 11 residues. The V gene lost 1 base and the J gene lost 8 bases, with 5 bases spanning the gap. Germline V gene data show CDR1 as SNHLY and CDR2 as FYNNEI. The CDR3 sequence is CASSEDVTQYF. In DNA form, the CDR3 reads TGTGCCAGCAGTGAAGACGTCACCCAGTACTTC.

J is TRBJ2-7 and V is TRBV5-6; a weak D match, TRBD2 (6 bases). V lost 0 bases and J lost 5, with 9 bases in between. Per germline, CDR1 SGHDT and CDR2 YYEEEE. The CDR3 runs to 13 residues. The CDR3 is CASSLARDHEQYF. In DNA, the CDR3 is TGTGCCAGCAGCTTGGCGCGGGACCACGAGCAGTACTTC. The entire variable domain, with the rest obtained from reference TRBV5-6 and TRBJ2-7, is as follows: DAGVTQSPTHLIKTRGQQVTLRCSPKSGHDTVSWYQQALGQGPQFIFQYYEEEERQRGNFPDRFSGHQFPNYSSELNVNALLLGDSALYLCASSLARDHEQYFGPGTRLTVT.

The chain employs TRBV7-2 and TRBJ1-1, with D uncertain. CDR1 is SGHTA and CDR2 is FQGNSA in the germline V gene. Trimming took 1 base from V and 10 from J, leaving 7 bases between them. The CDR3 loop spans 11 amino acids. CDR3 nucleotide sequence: TGTGCCAGCAGCTTAGTCGTTACAGCTTTCTTT. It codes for CASSLVVTAFF.

CDR3 DNA sequence: TGTGCCAGCAGCTTAGGGGGGATCTACGAGCAGTACTTC. It translates to CASSLGGIYEQYF. J is TRBJ2-7 and V is TRBV11-2; D may be TRBD1 or TRBD2 (5 bases each). Trimming removed 1 base from V and 3 bases from J, with 7 bases in between. CDR1 is SGHAT and CDR2 is FQNNGV in the germline V gene. The length of the CDR3 is 13 residues. The full variable domain, completed using reference TRBV11-2 and TRBJ2-7, is EAGVAQSPRYKIIEKRQSVAFWCNPISGHATLYWYQQILGQGPKLLIQFQNNGVVDDSQLPKDRFSAERLKGVDSTLKIQPAKLEDSAVYLCASSLGGIYEQYFGPGTRLTVT.

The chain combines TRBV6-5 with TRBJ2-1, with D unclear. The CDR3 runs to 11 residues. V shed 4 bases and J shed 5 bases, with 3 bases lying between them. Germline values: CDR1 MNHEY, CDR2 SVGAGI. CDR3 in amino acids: CASSSNNEQFF. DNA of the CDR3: TGTGCCAGCAGTTCAAACAATGAGCAGTTCTTC.

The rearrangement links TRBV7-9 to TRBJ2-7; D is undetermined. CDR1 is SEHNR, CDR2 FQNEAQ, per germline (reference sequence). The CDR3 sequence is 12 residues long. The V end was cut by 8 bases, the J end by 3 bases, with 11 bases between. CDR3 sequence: CASGQTHYEQYF. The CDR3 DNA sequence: TGTGCCAGCGGGCAGACCCACTACGAGCAGTACTTC.

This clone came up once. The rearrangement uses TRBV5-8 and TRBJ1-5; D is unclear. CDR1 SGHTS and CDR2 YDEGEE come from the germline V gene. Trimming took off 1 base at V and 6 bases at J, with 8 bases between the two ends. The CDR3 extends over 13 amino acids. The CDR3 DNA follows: TGTGCCAGCAGCTTGTGGGGTGCTCAGCCCCAGCATTTT. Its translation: CASSLWGAQPQHF.

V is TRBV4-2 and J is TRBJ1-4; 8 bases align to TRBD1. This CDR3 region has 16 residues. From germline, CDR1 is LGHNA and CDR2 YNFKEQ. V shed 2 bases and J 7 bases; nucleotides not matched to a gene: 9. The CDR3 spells CASSQPTGELSEKLFF. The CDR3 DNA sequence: TGTGCCAGCAGCCAACCGACAGGGGAGTTGAGTGAAAAACTGTTTTTT.

The CDR3: CASSRGPGNSPLHF. DNA for the CDR3: TGTGCCAGCAGCCGGGGCCCGGGGAATTCACCCCTCCACTTT. The chain employs TRBV7-2 and TRBJ1-6; TRBD1 might be the D (5 bases). Germline CDR1 SGHTA, CDR2 FQGNSA. The V gene lost 5 bases and the J gene lost 7 bases, with 12 bases spanning the gap. CDR3 size: 14 residues.

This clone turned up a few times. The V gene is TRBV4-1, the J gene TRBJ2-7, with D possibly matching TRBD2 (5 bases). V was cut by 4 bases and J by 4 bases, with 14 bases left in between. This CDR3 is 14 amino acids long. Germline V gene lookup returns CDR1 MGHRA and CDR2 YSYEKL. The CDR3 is CASSRLGLGYEQYF. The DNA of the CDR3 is TGCGCCAGCAGCCGGTTAGGACTGGGGTACGAGCAGTACTTC.

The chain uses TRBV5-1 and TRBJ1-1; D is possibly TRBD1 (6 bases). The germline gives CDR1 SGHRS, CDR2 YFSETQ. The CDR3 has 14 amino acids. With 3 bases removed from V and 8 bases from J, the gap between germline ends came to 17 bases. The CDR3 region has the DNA TGCGCCAGCAGCTCAAAAAATACCGGGACAGAAGCTTTCTTT. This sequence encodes CASSSKNTGTEAFF.

CDR3 protein: CASSQVMTSGTDTQYF. CDR3 sequence (DNA): TGTGCCAGCAGCCAAGTAATGACTAGCGGCACAGATACGCAGTATTTT. The rearrangement uses TRBV3-1 (or the pseudogene TRBV3-2) and TRBJ2-3; 8 nucleotides align to TRBD2. The junction had 4 bases not matched to a gene; V was cut back by 1 base and J by 1 base. Germline V gene data show CDR1 as LGHDT and CDR2 as YNNKEL (reference sequence). CDR3 size: 16 residues.